These 24 T cell receptor beta chains were all obtained from the same sample, sequenced in a study of T-cell memory formation after mild COVID-19. TCRdb used MiXCR to reprocess the 5' RACE reads, holding one entry per CDR3 protein. Of some 130,000 distinct CDR3 sequences listed, approximately 25% are singletons. Sequencing was performed on PBMCs or a T cell subset sorted from them (not recorded which). These receptors originate from an adult woman who had mild COVID-19 (a few samples of this study predate the infection). Cell type and time point are not known.

The rearrangement joins TRBV21-1 to TRBJ1-5. TRBV21-1 is a recognized pseudogene. The CDR3 sequence is 13 residues long. The CDR3 nucleotides read TGTGCCAGCACTCAGATTGGGGTTCAGCCCCAGCATTTT. Amino acid sequence: CASTQIGVQPQHF.

The rearrangement links TRBV11-2 to TRBJ2-3; tentatively, D is TRBD2 (5 bases). This CDR3 has 15 amino acids. Germline V gene data show CDR1 as SGHAT and CDR2 as FQNNGV. The V end was cut by 5 bases, the J end by 2 bases, with 14 bases between. The DNA of the CDR3 is TGTGCCAGCAGCCTAGCTAGCTTTACCACAGATACGCAGTATTTT. It encodes CASSLASFTTDTQYF. Based on the CDR3 plus reference TRBV11-2 and TRBJ2-3, the full variable domain is EAGVAQSPRYKIIEKRQSVAFWCNPISGHATLYWYQQILGQGPKLLIQFQNNGVVDDSQLPKDRFSAERLKGVDSTLKIQPAKLEDSAVYLCASSLASFTTDTQYFGPGTRLTVL.

The chain recombines TRBV23-1 with TRBJ2-2; maybe TRBD2 (5 bases). TRBV23-1 is treated as an ORF (open reading frame) with a function not yet certain. The CDR3 is 16 amino acids. Trimming pared 1 base from V and 0 bases from J, leaving 9 bases between. The CDR3 protein is CASSQFLAANTGELFF. In nucleotides, the CDR3 is TGCGCCAGCAGTCAATTCCTAGCAGCGAACACCGGGGAGCTGTTTTTT.

The chain joins TRBV2 to TRBJ2-3; 7 nucleotides match TRBD2. CDR3 length: 14 amino acids. CDR1 SNHLY and CDR2 FYNNEI come from the germline V gene. V shed 1 base and J 3 bases; nucleotides not matched to a gene: 1. CDR3 nucleotides: TGTGCCAGCAGTGAAGGGGGAGGGACAGATACGCAGTATTTT. It translates to CASSEGGGTDTQYF.

This clonotype was counted a few times. The rearrangement links TRBV7-9 to TRBJ1-2; no clear D gene. CDR1 and CDR2 from the germline V gene are SEHNR and FQNEAQ (reference sequence). With 11 bases removed from V and 0 bases from J, the gap between germline ends came to 16 bases. The CDR3 is made up of 14 amino acids. CDR3 sequence reads: CAVLFLSPNYGYTF. CDR3 nucleotide sequence: TGTGCCGTCTTATTCCTGAGCCCTAACTATGGCTACACCTTC.

This clonotype was recorded a few times. The chain carries TRBV6-5 and TRBJ1-5, with 9 bases lining up with TRBD1. The V gene's germline CDR1 is MNHEY and CDR2 SVGAGI. There are 14 residues in the CDR3. V lost 6 bases and J lost 4; bases outside the gene matches: 4. CDR3 DNA sequence: TGTGCCAGCAGCAGACAGGGGGTAAATCAGCCCCAGCATTTT. It translates to CASSRQGVNQPQHF.

As concerns this clonotype: The junction shows a germline mismatch at one end, possibly a read error. V usage is TRBV7-9 and J usage is TRBJ1-6; D uncertain. Germline V gives CDR1 SEHNR, CDR2 FQNEAQ (reference sequence). The CDR3 has 14 residues. CDR3 in DNA: TGTGCCAGCAGTTTAGACAACAGAAATTCACCCCTCCACTTT. This encodes CASSLDNRNSPLHF.

The rearrangement joins TRBV7-8 to TRBJ1-2; D is possibly TRBD1 (6 bases). Germline V gene data show CDR1 as SGHVS and CDR2 as FQNEAQ. Deletions cut 5 bases from V and 0 bases from J, with 13 bases between. The CDR3 consists of 15 residues. CDR3 nucleotide sequence: TGTGCCAGCAGCCCTAGAGGGACACCTAACTATGGCTACACCTTC. Translated: CASSPRGTPNYGYTF.

The chain joins TRBV5-5 to TRBJ2-7; 7 positions match TRBD1. V lost 1 base and J lost 4; bases outside the gene matches: 5. Per germline, CDR1 SGHKS and CDR2 YYEKEE (reference sequence). The CDR3 covers 14 residues. The CDR3 region has the DNA TGTGCCAGCAGCTTGCACAGGGGCCCTTACGAGCAGTACTTC. It is translated as CASSLHRGPYEQYF. Using reference TRBV5-5 and TRBJ2-7 for the parts outside the CDR3, the full variable domain is DAGVTQSPTHLIKTRGQQVTLRCSPISGHKSVSWYQQVLGQGPQFIFQYYEKEERGRGNFPDRFSARQFPNYSSELNVNALLLGDSALYLCASSLHRGPYEQYFGPGTRLTVT.

Written as DNA, the CDR3 is TGTGCCAGCGGGGGTAGGGGGGCGGCGGATACGCAGTATTTT. It yields the protein CASGGRGAADTQYF. The V gene is TRBV2, the J gene TRBJ2-3; D could derive from TRBD1 or TRBD2 (6 bases each). Between the trimmed V and J ends, which lost 8 bases and 6 bases, there was a span of 18 bases. In germline, CDR1 is SNHLY, CDR2 FYNNEI. The CDR3 loop spans 14 amino acids.

This clonotype was observed a few times. The chain has TRBV7-2 and TRBJ2-2; 8 positions match TRBD2. The CDR3 has 17 residues. The V segment lost 5 bases and the J segment 3 bases; nucleotides outside the gene matches: 11. Germline V CDR1 and CDR2: SGHTA, FQGNSA. CDR3 coding DNA: TGTGCCAGCAGCCCCCCTTGGCGGGAGGTGGACACCGGGGAGCTGTTTTTT. Its protein is CASSPPWREVDTGELFF.

The V call is TRBV4-3, the J call TRBJ1-1; no clear D. The ends were cut back, 0 bases at V and 1 base at J, with 9 bases in the middle. CDR3 size: 15 residues. Germline CDR1 and CDR2: LGHNA and YSLEER. CDR3 sequence (DNA): TGCGCCAGCAGCCAAGAAGACTGGGGGAACACTGAAGCTTTCTTT. Protein sequence: CASSQEDWGNTEAFF.

The chain joins TRBV12-3 or TRBV12-4 to TRBJ2-4; D gene unclear. Trimming pared 5 bases from V and 8 bases from J, leaving 16 bases between. The CDR3 spans 14 residues. The CDR3 spells CASSRPFRPDIQYF. CDR3 nucleotides: TGTGCCAGCAGTCGCCCGTTTCGGCCGGACATTCAGTACTTC.

V gene TRBV20-1 combines with J gene TRBJ2-1; D is ambiguous. This CDR3 contains 15 residues. Germline CDR1 DFQATT, CDR2 SNEGSKA (reference sequence). The V end lost 3 bases, the J end lost 2 bases, and 14 bases lay between the germline ends. The CDR3 sequence: CSASPMTNPYNEQFF. The CDR3 nucleotides are TGCAGTGCTAGCCCAATGACCAATCCCTACAATGAGCAGTTCTTC.

The table lists this clonotype with a count of one. This chain links TRBV7-9 with TRBJ1-5; no clear D. The CDR3 has 12 residues. V was shortened by 4 bases and J by 7 bases, with 8 bases between the two germline ends. Germline V CDR1 and CDR2: SEHNR, FQNEAQ (reference sequence). The chain's CDR3 is CASSSLLQPQHF. Here the CDR3 DNA reads TGTGCCAGCAGCTCCCTGCTCCAGCCCCAGCATTTT.

This sequence joins TRBV15 and TRBJ1-1; D is undetermined. V was shortened by 5 bases and J by 2 bases, with 6 bases between the two germline ends. The CDR3 has 12 amino acids. Germline CDR1 LNHNV, CDR2 YYDKDF (reference sequence). This CDR3 is CATSPVNTEAFF. For the CDR3, the DNA is TGTGCCACCAGCCCCGTCAACACTGAAGCTTTCTTT.

This clonotype was detected only a few times. The gene calls are TRBV5-1 and TRBJ1-6; TRBD1 matches 9 bases. Germline V lookup: CDR1 SGHRS, CDR2 YFSETQ. With V trimmed by 3 bases and J by 8 bases, 6 bases remained unmatched. CDR3 length: 15 amino acids. Here the CDR3 DNA reads TGCGCCAGCAGCTGGGGACAGGGCGGGGATTCACCCCTCCACTTT. Amino acids: CASSWGQGGDSPLHF.

This clonotype appeared a few times. The chain links TRBV6-6 to TRBJ1-5; D unclear. The CDR3 loop spans 18 amino acids. Per the germline V gene, CDR1 is MNHNY and CDR2 is SVGAGI (reference sequence). Trimming removed 3 bases at V and 0 bases at J, with 18 bases between. In DNA, the CDR3 is TGTGCCAGCAGTTATTCGGTGGGCACGGTTGATAGCAATCAGCCCCAGCATTTT. Translation gives CASSYSVGTVDSNQPQHF.

CDR3 coding DNA: TGTGCCAGCAGTTCAATCCTAGATTCGGGGATAAGCGGCTACACCTTC. Translated, it gives CASSSILDSGISGYTF. V usage is TRBV12-3 or TRBV12-4 and J usage is TRBJ1-2, with D hard to call. The CDR3 has 16 residues. Between the trimmed V and J ends, which lost 4 bases and 8 bases, there was a span of 23 bases.

The V and J genes are TRBV25-1 and TRBJ2-7; TRBD2 is a possible D gene (6 bases). CDR3 length equals 15 residues. Germline V gene sequence: CDR1 MGHDK, CDR2 SYGVNS. The V end was cut by 8 bases, the J end by 4 bases, with 21 bases between. The CDR3 DNA is TGTGCCAGCTCAGGGTCAAAAACTAGCTGGTACGAGCAGTACTTC. This translates into CASSGSKTSWYEQYF.

This clonotype was seen a handful of times. This chain joins TRBV12-3 or TRBV12-4 and TRBJ2-7; no clear D gene. CDR3 length: 12 residues. The germline V and J ends were trimmed by 2 bases and 5 bases, with 7 bases remaining between them. CDR3 loop: CASSLPANEQYF. As DNA, the CDR3 is TGTGCCAGCAGTTTACCGGCGAACGAGCAGTACTTC.

This clonotype has a handful of counts. The V call is TRBV27, the J call TRBJ1-6; the D is unclear. With 5 bases removed from V and 10 bases from J, the gap between germline ends came to 9 bases. The CDR3 consists of 12 residues. Germline values: CDR1 MNHEY, CDR2 SMNVEV (reference sequence). This CDR3 reads CASSLGGSPLHF. The CDR3 bases are TGTGCCAGCAGTCTAGGAGGCTCACCCCTCCACTTT.

This clonotype has a count of ten or more. The V and J genes are TRBV7-9 and TRBJ2-1; possibly TRBD2 for D (5 bases). V was trimmed by 1 base and J by 7 bases, leaving 14 bases between them. CDR3 length equals 15 residues. Germline CDR1 SEHNR, CDR2 FQNEAQ (reference sequence). The CDR3 DNA follows: TGTGCCAGCAGCTTAGGAGGGAACGGAAAAAATGAGCAGTTCTTC. Its translation: CASSLGGNGKNEQFF.

This clonotype has a count of ten or more. The chain has TRBV5-1 and TRBJ2-2; D not certain. The CDR3 spans 12 residues. Germline CDR1 is SGHRS and CDR2 is YFSETQ. The V end lost 2 bases, the J end lost 7 bases, and 6 bases lay between the germline ends. The CDR3 is CASSFDLGELFF. CDR3 bases: TGCGCCAGCAGCTTTGATCTCGGGGAGCTGTTTTTT.